Shown below are 6 T cell receptor beta chains from a single sample sequenced in a study of blood T cells in healthy people across ages. A second PCR of roughly 7 to 11 cycles used a sample-barcoded 5' primer and a J-beta primer mix. TCRdb re-called the 5' RACE reads through MiXCR, storing one row per CDR3 protein. The repertoire holds 850,000 to 1,300,000 distinct CDR3 sequences, more than 40% seen once, with approximately 19% in the top ten. Input material: blood. The receptor set was obtained from a woman aged 60-75 years in good health.

The rearrangement uses TRBV28 and TRBJ2-3; 9 bases agree with TRBD1. This CDR3 comprises 15 residues. Per the germline V gene, CDR1 is MDHEN and CDR2 is SYDVKM. With 9 bases clipped from V and 4 bases from J, the junction kept 11 bases outside the gene matches. The CDR3 sequence: CASEPGQGPPDTQYF. The CDR3 region has the DNA TGTGCCAGTGAACCGGGACAGGGCCCCCCAGATACGCAGTATTTT.

This chain joins TRBV7-9 and TRBJ2-1; 9 nucleotides agree with TRBD1. The trim removed 4 bases at V and 7 bases at J, leaving 11 bases unmatched. The CDR3 consists of 16 residues. The germline CDR1 and CDR2 sequences are SEHNR and FQNEAQ (reference sequence). The CDR3 region is CASSSPGQGRENEQFF. DNA of the CDR3: TGTGCCAGCAGCTCTCCGGGACAGGGACGGGAGAATGAGCAGTTCTTC.

With respect to this clonotype: Being one base from a much bigger clone, this may be a read error. V gene TRBV18 combines with J gene TRBJ1-5, with D perhaps matching TRBD1 (5 bases). The germline gives CDR1 KGHSH, CDR2 LQKENI. V was cut by 8 bases and J by 2 bases, with 10 bases left in between. This CDR3 has 13 amino acids. The CDR3 loop is CASAQTGNQPQHF. For the CDR3, the DNA is TGTGCCAGCGCACAGACAGGCAATCAGCCCCAGCATTTT.

This clonotype was seen only a few times. The chain combines TRBV4-2 with TRBJ1-2; D not certain. CDR1 is LGHNA, CDR2 YNFKEQ, per germline. CDR3 length: 15 residues. V dropped 0 bases and J dropped 2 bases, with 10 bases sitting between them. CDR3 loop: CASSQDLMANYGYTF. Written as DNA, the CDR3 is TGTGCCAGCAGCCAAGATTTGATGGCGAACTATGGCTACACCTTC.

This chain links TRBV12-3 or TRBV12-4 with TRBJ2-1; D perhaps matches TRBD1 (6 bases). The CDR3 runs to 12 residues. Trimming pared 5 bases from V and 8 bases from J, leaving 10 bases between. The CDR3 loop reads CASSLDSYEQFF. The CDR3, as DNA: TGTGCCAGCAGTCTGGACAGTTATGAGCAGTTCTTC.

This clonotype was found a few times. The chain employs TRBV12-3 or TRBV12-4 and TRBJ2-1; TRBD2 agrees at 7 bases. CDR3 length: 13 amino acids. V trimming: 2 bases; J trimming: 9 bases; junction bases outside the gene matches: 4. The chain's CDR3 is CASSLRGEGEQFF. As DNA, the CDR3 is TGTGCCAGCAGTTTACGGGGGGAGGGTGAGCAGTTCTTC.